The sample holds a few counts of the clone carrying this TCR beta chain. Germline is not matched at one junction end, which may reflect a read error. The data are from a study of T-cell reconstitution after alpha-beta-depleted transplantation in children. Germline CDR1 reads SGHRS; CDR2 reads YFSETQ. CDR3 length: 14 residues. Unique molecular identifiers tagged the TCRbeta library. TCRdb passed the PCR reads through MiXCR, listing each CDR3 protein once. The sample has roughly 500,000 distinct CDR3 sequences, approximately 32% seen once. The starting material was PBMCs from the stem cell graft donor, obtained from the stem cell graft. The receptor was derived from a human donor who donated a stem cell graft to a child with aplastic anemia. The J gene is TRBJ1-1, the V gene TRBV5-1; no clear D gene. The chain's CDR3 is CASSLGPGNTEAFF. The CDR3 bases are TGTGCCAGCAGTTTAGGGCCCGGGAACACTGAAGCTTTCTTT.